This T cell receptor (beta chain) comes out of a study of cytomegalovirus exposure and HLA in healthy donors. The study's findings and limits: The study recorded some 160 TCR beta chains that were cytomegalovirus-associated. The productive fraction for most TCR beta V segments was about 87% or about 30% in an earlier analysis.

In regard to this clone: What it binds is unknown.

In the PCR, 60 Vbeta and 13 Jbeta primers were used. The authors' processing: A later analysis counted 70 million to 85 million unique TCR beta chains, around 10 million shared. The repertoire was sequenced with immunoSEQ multiplex PCR; TCRdb's copy has only in-frame clones and lacks some. V and J calls and clone size are those listed in that table; D and trimming were worked out from the DNA. This sample has over 65,000 clones; roughly 73% occur once, and the top ten carry roughly 2.2%. The CDR3 has 11 residues. The V gene lost 2 bases and the J gene lost 6 bases, with 5 bases spanning the gap. Germline V gene sequence: CDR1 SGHVS, CDR2 FNYEAQ.

V usage is TRBV7-6 and J usage is TRBJ2-7; D is uncertain. The TCR originated in a man aged 35 to 55 in good health and CMV-seronegative. Sequenced input: PBMCs. In DNA, the CDR3 is TGTGCCAGCAGCTTAAATCTCGAGCAGTACTTC. Translated, it gives CASSLNLEQYF.